Here is one TCR beta chain with its context. Its antigen remains unidentified. These data belong to a study of beta chain features in type 1 diabetes. Study observations and caveats: Patients showed naive, central memory and Treg TCRB repertoires that appeared more similar than those of healthy donors. PCR might show a preference for shorter templates, equally across patients and controls. Type 1 diabetes patients showed a moderate but significant shortening of TCRB CDR3s in all four CD4+ subsets. TCRB rearrangement may or may not be influenced by HLA type; here this remained unresolved.

Expressed TCRB transcripts were sequenced, since all the RNA that had been isolated was reverse transcribed. Some clones are missing from TCRdb's copy, which holds only in-frame ones; the method was immunoSEQ multiplex PCR. Of about 620,000 clones listed, roughly a sixth are singletons. The V and J ends lost 1 base and 0 bases respectively, with 13 bases between them. The CDR3 is 17 amino acids. Looked up from germline, CDR1 is LGHNA and CDR2 is YNFKEQ. The origin of this receptor is a man between 18 and 29 years old in good health. The V and J genes are TRBV4-2 and TRBJ1-5; no clear D gene. Sequencing was performed on naive CD4+ T cells from blood. The CDR3 here is CASSQAGHTLSNQPQHF. CDR3 DNA sequence: TGTGCCAGCAGCCAAGCCGGTCACACACTTAGCAATCAGCCCCAGCATTTT.